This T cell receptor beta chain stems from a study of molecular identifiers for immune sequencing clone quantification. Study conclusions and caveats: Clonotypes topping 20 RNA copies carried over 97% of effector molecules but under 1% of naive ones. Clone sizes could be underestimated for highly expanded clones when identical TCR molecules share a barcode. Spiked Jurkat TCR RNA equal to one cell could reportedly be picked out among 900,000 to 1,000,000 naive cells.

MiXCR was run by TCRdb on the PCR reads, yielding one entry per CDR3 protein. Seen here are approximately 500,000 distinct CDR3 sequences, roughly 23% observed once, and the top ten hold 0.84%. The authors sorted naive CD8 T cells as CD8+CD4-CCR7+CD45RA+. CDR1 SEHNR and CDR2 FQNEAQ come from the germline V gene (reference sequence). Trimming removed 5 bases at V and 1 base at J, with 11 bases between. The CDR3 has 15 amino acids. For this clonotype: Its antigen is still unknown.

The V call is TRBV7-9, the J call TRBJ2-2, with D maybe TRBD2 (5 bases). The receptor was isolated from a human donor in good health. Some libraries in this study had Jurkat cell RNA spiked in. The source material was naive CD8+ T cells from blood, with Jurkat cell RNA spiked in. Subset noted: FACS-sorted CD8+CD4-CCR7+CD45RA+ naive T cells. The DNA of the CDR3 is TGTGCCAGCAGCAAACACGCGGGGAACACCGGGGAGCTGTTTTTT. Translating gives CASSKHAGNTGELFF.